The present entry profiles one TCR beta chain with its context. As yet, its antigen is unknown. The data originate from a study of shared clonotypes between healthy human individuals. Study outcomes and limitations: Of the naive CD4 clonotypes, approximately 5% were shared across a handful of donors. It was the few donors that limited the genetic and exposure-history diversity represented.

TCRdb's copy holds only in-frame clones and misses some; the assay was immunoSEQ multiplex PCR. This table holds hundreds of thousands of clones, around 96% found once. CD45RO-negative cells were positively selected for CCR7, leaving out terminally differentiated effector memory CD45RA+ cells. Trimming at V came to 2 bases and at J to 3 bases, leaving 7 bases not matched to a gene. Germline CDR1 MGHDK, CDR2 SYGVNS. This CDR3 is 16 amino acids long. The sequencing input was naive CD8+ T cells sorted from blood. This TCR was recovered from a woman aged 30 to 39 in good health. The rearrangement joins TRBV25-1 to TRBJ2-7; TRBD2 agrees at 10 bases. DNA of the CDR3: TGTGCCAGCAGTGAACATCAGCGGGAGGGCGTCTACGAGCAGTACTTC. Encoded protein: CASSEHQREGVYEQYF.